The 9 T cell receptor beta chains below all came from one sample that was sequenced in a study of cytomegalovirus exposure and HLA in healthy donors. The study ran its PCR with 60 Vbeta and 13 Jbeta primers. Libraries were prepared by immunoSEQ multiplex PCR; TCRdb keeps only in-frame clonotypes and omits some of them. The repertoire holds about 140,000 clones, with about four fifths as singletons. Input material: PBMCs. The receptors here all came from a young man in good health and CMV-seronegative.

CDR3 sequence: CASSGTGNSPLHF. The CDR3 DNA is TGTGCCAGCAGCGGGACAGGCAATTCACCCCTCCACTTT. This chain joins TRBV6-5 and TRBJ1-6; 8 bases line up with TRBD1. CDR1 MNHEY and CDR2 SVGAGI come from the germline V gene. V dropped 6 bases and J dropped 7; count of bases not matched to a gene: 2. CDR3 length equals 13 residues.

This clone was seen a single time. V gene TRBV15 combines with J gene TRBJ2-7; 8 positions match TRBD2. The V and J ends lost 1 base and 5 bases, in that order; junction bases with no gene match: 7. This CDR3 comprises 15 residues. CDR1 LNHNV and CDR2 YYDKDF come from the germline V gene (reference sequence). The DNA for the CDR3 is TGTGCCACCAGCAGAGGCCGGGGGGGAAACCACGAGCAGTACTTC. It encodes CATSRGRGGNHEQYF.

V and J are TRBV15 and TRBJ2-4; D gene ambiguous. With 0 bases removed from V and 3 bases from J, the gap between germline ends came to 15 bases. The germline V gene has CDR1 LNHNV and CDR2 YYDKDF (reference sequence). The CDR3 covers 17 residues. The CDR3 DNA sequence: TGTGCCACCAGCAGAGATCAAACCGCCGGTGGCAAAAACATTCAGTACTTC. Its protein is CATSRDQTAGGKNIQYF. The whole variable domain, remainder taken from reference TRBV15 and TRBJ2-4, is DAMVIQNPRYQVTQFGKPVTLSCSQTLNHNVMYWYQQKSSQAPKLLFHYYDKDFNNEADTPDNFQSRRPNTSFCFLDIRSPGLGDTAMYLCATSRDQTAGGKNIQYFGAGTRLSVL.

This clone is categorized as medium-sized. The rearrangement uses TRBV5-8 and TRBJ2-4; D remains unclear. The germline V gene has CDR1 SGHTS and CDR2 YDEGEE. Trimming stripped 0 bases from V and 15 bases from J, with 10 bases between. This CDR3 spans 11 amino acids. CDR3 in amino acids: CASSLGNSGYF. In DNA form, the CDR3 reads TGTGCCAGCAGCTTGGGTAACTCGGGGTACTTC.

The chain joins TRBV19 to TRBJ1-5; TRBD1 matches at 8 bases. Looked up from germline, CDR1 is LNHDA and CDR2 is SQIVND (reference sequence). CDR3 length equals 15 residues. Unmatched junction bases numbered 6, after V lost 5 bases and J lost 3 bases. The CDR3 is CASSAVQGVNQPQHF. In DNA, the CDR3 is TGTGCCAGTAGTGCCGTACAGGGGGTCAATCAGCCCCAGCATTTT.

The chain recombines TRBV7-8 with TRBJ1-5, with D maybe TRBD1 (5 bases). V lost 2 bases, J lost 4 bases, and 9 bases lay in between. Per germline, CDR1 SGHVS and CDR2 FQNEAQ. The CDR3 spans 14 residues. The CDR3 region is CASSLRRGNQPQHF. CDR3 nucleotide sequence: TGTGCCAGCAGCTTACGCCGGGGGAATCAGCCCCAGCATTTT.

This clone has only one observation. This chain links TRBV6-1 with TRBJ1-5; 9 bases are a match to TRBD1. Germline lookup yields CDR1 MNHNS and CDR2 SASEGT. J lost 6 bases, V lost 6 bases, and 6 bases had no gene match. CDR3 size: 14 residues. CDR3 nucleotide sequence: TGTGCCAGCAGAAGGGGACAGGGAAGTCAGCCCCAGCATTTT. This sequence encodes CASRRGQGSQPQHF.

The chain is built from TRBV5-1 and TRBJ1-5, with TRBD1 matching 11 bases. Trimming removed 4 bases from V and 6 bases from J; junction bases left unmatched: 6. CDR1 and CDR2 (germline): SGHRS, YFSETQ. This CDR3 contains 15 residues. In DNA, the CDR3 is TGCGCCAGCAGCCTCGGGACAGGGGGATCTCAGCCCCAGCATTTT. Encoded protein: CASSLGTGGSQPQHF.

CDR3 DNA: TGTGCCAGCACCGCCAAAGGGGGTCGAGGCGCAGATACGCAGTATTTT. Protein product: CASTAKGGRGADTQYF. The chain links TRBV2 to TRBJ2-3; weak D call: TRBD1 (6 bases). V gave up 7 bases and J gave up 4 bases, with 21 bases separating them. Germline V lookup: CDR1 SNHLY, CDR2 FYNNEI. This CDR3 has 16 amino acids.